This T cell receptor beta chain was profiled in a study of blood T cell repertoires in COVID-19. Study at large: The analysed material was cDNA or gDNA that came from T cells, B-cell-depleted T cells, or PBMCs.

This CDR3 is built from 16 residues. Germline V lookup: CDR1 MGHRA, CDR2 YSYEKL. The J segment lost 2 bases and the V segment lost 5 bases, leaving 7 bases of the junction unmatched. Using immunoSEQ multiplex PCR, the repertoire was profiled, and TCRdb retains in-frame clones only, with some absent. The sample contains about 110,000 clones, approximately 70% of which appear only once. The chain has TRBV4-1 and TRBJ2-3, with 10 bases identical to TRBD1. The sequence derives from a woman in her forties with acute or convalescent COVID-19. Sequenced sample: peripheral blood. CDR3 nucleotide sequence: TGCGCCAGCAGCTTATCGGACAGGGGGTTCACAGATACGCAGTATTTT. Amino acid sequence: CASSLSDRGFTDTQYF.